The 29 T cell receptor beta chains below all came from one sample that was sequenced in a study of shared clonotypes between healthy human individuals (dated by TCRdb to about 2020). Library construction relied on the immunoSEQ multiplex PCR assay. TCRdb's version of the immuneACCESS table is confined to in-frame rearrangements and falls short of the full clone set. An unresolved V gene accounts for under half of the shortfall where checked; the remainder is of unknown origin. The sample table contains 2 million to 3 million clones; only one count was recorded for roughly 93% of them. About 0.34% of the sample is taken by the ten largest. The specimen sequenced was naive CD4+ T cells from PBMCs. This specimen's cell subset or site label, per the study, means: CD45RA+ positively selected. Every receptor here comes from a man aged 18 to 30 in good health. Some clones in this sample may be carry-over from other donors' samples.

In DNA form, the CDR3 reads TGTGCCAGCAGTTACATGCATGGTGAGCAGTTCTTC. It is translated as CASSYMHGEQFF. This rearrangement joins TRBV6-6 to TRBJ2-1; unclear D gene. The CDR3 totals 12 residues. Germline V gene lookup returns CDR1 MNHNY and CDR2 SVGAGI (reference sequence). V lost 2 bases and J 9 bases, leaving 8 bases between the germline ends.

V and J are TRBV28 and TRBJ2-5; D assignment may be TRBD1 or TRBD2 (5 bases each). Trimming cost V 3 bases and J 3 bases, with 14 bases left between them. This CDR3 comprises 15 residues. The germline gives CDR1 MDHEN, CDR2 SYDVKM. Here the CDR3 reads CASSFPGAAEETQYF. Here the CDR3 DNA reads TGTGCCAGCAGTTTTCCCGGGGCGGCGGAAGAGACCCAGTACTTC.

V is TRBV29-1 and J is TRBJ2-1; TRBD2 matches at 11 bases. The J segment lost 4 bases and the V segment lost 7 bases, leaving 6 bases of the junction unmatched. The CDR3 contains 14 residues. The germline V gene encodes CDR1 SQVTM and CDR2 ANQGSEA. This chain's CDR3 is CSATRLAGYNEQFF. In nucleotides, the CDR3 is TGCAGCGCAACAAGACTAGCGGGGTACAATGAGCAGTTCTTC.

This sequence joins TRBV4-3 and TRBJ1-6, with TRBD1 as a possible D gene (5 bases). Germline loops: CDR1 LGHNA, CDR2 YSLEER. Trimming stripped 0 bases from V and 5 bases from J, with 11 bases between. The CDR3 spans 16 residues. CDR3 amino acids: CASSQDRQGNNSPLHF. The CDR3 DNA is TGCGCCAGCAGCCAAGATCGTCAGGGAAATAATTCACCCCTCCACTTT.

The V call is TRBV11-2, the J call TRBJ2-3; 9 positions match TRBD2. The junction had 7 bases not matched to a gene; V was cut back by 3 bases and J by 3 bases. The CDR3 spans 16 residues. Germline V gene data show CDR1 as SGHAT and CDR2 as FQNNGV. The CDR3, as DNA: TGTGCCAGCAGCTTCCTAGCGGGGTCCCCGACAGATACGCAGTATTTT. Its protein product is CASSFLAGSPTDTQYF. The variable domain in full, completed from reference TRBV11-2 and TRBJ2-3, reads EAGVAQSPRYKIIEKRQSVAFWCNPISGHATLYWYQQILGQGPKLLIQFQNNGVVDDSQLPKDRFSAERLKGVDSTLKIQPAKLEDSAVYLCASSFLAGSPTDTQYFGPGTRLTVL.

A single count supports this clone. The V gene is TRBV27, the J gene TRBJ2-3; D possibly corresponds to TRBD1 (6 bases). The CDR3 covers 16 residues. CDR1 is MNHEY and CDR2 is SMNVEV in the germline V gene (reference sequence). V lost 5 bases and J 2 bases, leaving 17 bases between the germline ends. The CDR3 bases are TGTGCCAGCAGTGACGGGCCAGGGGCGTACACAGATACGCAGTATTTT. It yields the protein CASSDGPGAYTDTQYF.

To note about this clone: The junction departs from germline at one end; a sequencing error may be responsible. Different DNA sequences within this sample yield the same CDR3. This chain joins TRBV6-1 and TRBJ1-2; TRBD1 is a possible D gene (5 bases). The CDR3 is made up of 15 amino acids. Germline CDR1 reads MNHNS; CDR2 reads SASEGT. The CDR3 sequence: CASSELSRQGGGYTF. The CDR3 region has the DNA TGCGCCAGCAGTGAACTGTCGCGGCAGGGTGGTGGCTACACCTTC.

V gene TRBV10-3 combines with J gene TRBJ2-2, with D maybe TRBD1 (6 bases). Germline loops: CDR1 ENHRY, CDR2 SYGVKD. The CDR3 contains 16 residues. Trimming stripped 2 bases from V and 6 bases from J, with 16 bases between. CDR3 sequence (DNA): TGTGCCATCAGTGAGGACAGGCCAACCTCGGCCGGGGAGCTGTTTTTT. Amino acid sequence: CAISEDRPTSAGELFF.

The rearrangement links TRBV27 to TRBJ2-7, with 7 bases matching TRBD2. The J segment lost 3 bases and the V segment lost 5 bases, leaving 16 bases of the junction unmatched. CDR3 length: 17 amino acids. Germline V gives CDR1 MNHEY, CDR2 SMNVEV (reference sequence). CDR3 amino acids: CASSPWVYAGEVYEQYF. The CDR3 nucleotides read TGTGCCAGCAGTCCCTGGGTTTATGCGGGAGAGGTCTACGAGCAGTACTTC.

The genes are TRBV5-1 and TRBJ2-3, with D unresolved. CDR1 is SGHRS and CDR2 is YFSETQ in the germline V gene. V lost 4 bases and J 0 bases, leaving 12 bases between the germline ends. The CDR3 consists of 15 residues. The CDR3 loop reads CASSSTSTSTDTQYF. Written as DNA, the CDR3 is TGCGCCAGCAGCAGCACCTCAACTAGCACAGATACGCAGTATTTT.

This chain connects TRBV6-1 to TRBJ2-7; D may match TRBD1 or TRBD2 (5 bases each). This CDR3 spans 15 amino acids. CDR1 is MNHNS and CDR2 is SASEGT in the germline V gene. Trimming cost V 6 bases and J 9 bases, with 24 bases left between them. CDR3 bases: TGTGCCAGCAGCCCCGGGGCAGGCATGGGTCTCTGGCAGTACTTC. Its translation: CASSPGAGMGLWQYF.

The CDR3: CASSESEGGYTGELFF. The CDR3 coding sequence is TGTGCCAGCAGCGAAAGCGAGGGAGGGTACACCGGGGAGCTGTTTTTT. The chain carries TRBV9 and TRBJ2-2; TRBD2 matches at 7 bases. Trimming cost V 3 bases and J 3 bases; bases outside gene matches: 8. The CDR3 sequence is 16 residues long. Germline V gene sequence: CDR1 SGDLS, CDR2 YYNGEE. Variable domain in full (rest from reference TRBV9 and TRBJ2-2): DSGVTQTPKHLITATGQRVTLRCSPRSGDLSVYWYQQSLDQGLQFLIQYYNGEERAKGNILERFSAQQFPDLHSELNLSSLELGDSALYFCASSESEGGYTGELFFGEGSRLTVL.

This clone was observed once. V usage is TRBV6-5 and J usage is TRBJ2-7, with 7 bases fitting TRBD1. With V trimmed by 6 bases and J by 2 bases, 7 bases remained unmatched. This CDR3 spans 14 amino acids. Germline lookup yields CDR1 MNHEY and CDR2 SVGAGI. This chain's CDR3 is CASRGVGGPYEQYF. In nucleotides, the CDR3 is TGTGCCAGCAGGGGAGTAGGGGGCCCCTACGAGCAGTACTTC.

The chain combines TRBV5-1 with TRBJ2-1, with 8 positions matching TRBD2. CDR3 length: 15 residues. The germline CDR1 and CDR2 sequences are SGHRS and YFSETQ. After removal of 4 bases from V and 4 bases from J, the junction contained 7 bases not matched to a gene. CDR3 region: CASSDGLAVYNEQFF. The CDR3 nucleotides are TGCGCCAGCAGCGATGGACTAGCCGTTTACAATGAGCAGTTCTTC.

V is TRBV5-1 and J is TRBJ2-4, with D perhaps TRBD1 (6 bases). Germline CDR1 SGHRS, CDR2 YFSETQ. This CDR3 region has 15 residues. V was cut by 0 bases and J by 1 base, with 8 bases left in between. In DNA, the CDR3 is TGCGCCAGCAGCTTGGGGACAGTGGCCAAAAACATTCAGTACTTC. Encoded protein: CASSLGTVAKNIQYF.

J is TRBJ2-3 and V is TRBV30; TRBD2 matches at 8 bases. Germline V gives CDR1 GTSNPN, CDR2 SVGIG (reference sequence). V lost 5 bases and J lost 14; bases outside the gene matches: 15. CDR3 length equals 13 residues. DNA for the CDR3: TGTGCCTGGGGCGGGGGGCTGGACGCCCAACGGTATTTT. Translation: CAWGGGLDAQRYF.

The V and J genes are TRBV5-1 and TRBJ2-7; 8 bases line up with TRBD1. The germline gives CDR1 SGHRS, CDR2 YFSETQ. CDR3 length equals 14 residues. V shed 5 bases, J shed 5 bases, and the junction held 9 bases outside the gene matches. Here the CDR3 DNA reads TGCGCCAGCAGACTAGGACAGGGATGGGACGAGCAGTACTTC. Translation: CASRLGQGWDEQYF.

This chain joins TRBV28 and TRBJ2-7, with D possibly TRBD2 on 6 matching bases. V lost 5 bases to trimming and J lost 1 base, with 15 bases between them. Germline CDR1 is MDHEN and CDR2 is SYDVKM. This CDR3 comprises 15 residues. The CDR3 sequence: CASSRPLAQSYEQYF. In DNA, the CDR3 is TGTGCCAGCAGTCGGCCCCTAGCGCAGTCCTACGAGCAGTACTTC.

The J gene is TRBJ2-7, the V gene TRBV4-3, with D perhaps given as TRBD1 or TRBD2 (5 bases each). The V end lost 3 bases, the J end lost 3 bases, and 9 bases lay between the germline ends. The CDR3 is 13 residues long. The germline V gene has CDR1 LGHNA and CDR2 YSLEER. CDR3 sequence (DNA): TGCGCCAGCAGCCATCGGGACGGCTACGAGCAGTACTTC. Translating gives CASSHRDGYEQYF.

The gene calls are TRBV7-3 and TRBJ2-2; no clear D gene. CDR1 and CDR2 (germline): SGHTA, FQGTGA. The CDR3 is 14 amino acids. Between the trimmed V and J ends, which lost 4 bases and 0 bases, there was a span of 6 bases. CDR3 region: CASSWLANTGELFF. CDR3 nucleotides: TGTGCCAGCAGCTGGCTTGCGAACACCGGGGAGCTGTTTTTT.

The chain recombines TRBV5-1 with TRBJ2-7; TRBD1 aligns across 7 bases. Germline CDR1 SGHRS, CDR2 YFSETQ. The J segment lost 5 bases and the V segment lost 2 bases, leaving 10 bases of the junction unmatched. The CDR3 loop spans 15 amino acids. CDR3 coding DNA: TGCGCCAGCAGCTTACCTAAGACAGGGTGGGACGAGCAGTACTTC. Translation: CASSLPKTGWDEQYF.

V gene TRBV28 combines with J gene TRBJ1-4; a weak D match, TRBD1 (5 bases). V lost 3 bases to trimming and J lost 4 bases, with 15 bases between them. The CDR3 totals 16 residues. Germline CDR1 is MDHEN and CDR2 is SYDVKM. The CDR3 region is CASSFPPGGGNEKLFF. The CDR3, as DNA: TGTGCCAGCAGTTTTCCTCCGGGGGGGGGTAATGAAAAACTGTTTTTT. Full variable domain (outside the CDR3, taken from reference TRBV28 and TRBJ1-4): DVKVTQSSRYLVKRTGEKVFLECVQDMDHENMFWYRQDPGLGLRLIYFSYDVKMKEKGDIPEGYSVSREKKERFSLILESASTNQTSMYLCASSFPPGGGNEKLFFGSGTQLSVL.

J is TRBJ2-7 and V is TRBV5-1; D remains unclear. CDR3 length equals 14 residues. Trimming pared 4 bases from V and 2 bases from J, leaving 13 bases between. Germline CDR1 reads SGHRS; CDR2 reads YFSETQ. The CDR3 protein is CASSPNPDPYEQYF. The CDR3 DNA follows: TGCGCCAGCAGCCCGAACCCGGATCCCTACGAGCAGTACTTC. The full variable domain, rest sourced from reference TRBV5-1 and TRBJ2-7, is KAGVTQTPRYLIKTRGQQVTLSCSPISGHRSVSWYQQTPGQGLQFLFEYFSETQRNKGNFPGRFSGRQFSNSRSEMNVSTLELGDSALYLCASSPNPDPYEQYFGPGTRLTVT.

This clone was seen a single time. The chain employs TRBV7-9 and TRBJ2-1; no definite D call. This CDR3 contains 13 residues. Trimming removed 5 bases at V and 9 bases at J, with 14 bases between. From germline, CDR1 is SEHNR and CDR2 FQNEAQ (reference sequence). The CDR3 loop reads CASSPFGLFEQFF. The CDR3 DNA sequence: TGTGCCAGCAGCCCCTTTGGGCTCTTTGAGCAGTTCTTC.

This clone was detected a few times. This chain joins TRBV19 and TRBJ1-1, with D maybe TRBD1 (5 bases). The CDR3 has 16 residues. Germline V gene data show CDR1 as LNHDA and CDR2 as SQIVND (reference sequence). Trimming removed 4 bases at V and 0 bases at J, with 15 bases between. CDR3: CASSNLPTDLNTEAFF. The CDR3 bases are TGTGCCAGTAGTAACCTCCCGACAGATCTGAACACTGAAGCTTTCTTT.

The CDR3 loop is CASSIDPAIFRVQYF. The CDR3 DNA follows: TGTGCCAGTAGTATAGATCCCGCCATTTTCCGGGTTCAGTACTTC. The chain recombines TRBV19 with TRBJ2-4; no reliable D call. Trimming stripped 0 bases from V and 11 bases from J, with 17 bases between. The CDR3 extends over 15 amino acids. CDR1 and CDR2 from the germline V gene are LNHDA and SQIVND (reference sequence).

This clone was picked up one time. The CDR3 bases are TGTGCCTGGAGTGTACCAGGGACAAGCGTGTACGAGCAGTACTTC. Protein product: CAWSVPGTSVYEQYF. V and J are TRBV30 and TRBJ2-7, with D possibly matching TRBD1 (6 bases). V was shortened by 0 bases and J by 4 bases, with 16 bases between the two germline ends. This CDR3 is 15 amino acids long. Germline V gives CDR1 GTSNPN, CDR2 SVGIG (reference sequence).

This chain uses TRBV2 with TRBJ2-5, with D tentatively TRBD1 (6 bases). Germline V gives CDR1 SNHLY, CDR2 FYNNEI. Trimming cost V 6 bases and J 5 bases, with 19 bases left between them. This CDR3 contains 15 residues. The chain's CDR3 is CASRLLQGVGETQYF. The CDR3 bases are TGTGCCAGCAGACTACTACAGGGTGTGGGGGAGACCCAGTACTTC. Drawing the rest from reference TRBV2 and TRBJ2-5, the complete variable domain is EPEVTQTPSHQVTQMGQEVILRCVPISNHLYFYWYRQILGQKVEFLVSFYNNEISEKSEIFDDQFSVERPDGSNFTLKIRSTKLEDSAMYFCASRLLQGVGETQYFGPGTRLLVL.

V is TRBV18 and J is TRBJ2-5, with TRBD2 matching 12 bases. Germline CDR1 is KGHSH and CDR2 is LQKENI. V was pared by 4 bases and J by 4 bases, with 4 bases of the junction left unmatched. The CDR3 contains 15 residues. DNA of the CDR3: TGTGCCAGCTCACTACTGGGACTAGCGGGAGAGACCCAGTACTTC. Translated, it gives CASSLLGLAGETQYF.